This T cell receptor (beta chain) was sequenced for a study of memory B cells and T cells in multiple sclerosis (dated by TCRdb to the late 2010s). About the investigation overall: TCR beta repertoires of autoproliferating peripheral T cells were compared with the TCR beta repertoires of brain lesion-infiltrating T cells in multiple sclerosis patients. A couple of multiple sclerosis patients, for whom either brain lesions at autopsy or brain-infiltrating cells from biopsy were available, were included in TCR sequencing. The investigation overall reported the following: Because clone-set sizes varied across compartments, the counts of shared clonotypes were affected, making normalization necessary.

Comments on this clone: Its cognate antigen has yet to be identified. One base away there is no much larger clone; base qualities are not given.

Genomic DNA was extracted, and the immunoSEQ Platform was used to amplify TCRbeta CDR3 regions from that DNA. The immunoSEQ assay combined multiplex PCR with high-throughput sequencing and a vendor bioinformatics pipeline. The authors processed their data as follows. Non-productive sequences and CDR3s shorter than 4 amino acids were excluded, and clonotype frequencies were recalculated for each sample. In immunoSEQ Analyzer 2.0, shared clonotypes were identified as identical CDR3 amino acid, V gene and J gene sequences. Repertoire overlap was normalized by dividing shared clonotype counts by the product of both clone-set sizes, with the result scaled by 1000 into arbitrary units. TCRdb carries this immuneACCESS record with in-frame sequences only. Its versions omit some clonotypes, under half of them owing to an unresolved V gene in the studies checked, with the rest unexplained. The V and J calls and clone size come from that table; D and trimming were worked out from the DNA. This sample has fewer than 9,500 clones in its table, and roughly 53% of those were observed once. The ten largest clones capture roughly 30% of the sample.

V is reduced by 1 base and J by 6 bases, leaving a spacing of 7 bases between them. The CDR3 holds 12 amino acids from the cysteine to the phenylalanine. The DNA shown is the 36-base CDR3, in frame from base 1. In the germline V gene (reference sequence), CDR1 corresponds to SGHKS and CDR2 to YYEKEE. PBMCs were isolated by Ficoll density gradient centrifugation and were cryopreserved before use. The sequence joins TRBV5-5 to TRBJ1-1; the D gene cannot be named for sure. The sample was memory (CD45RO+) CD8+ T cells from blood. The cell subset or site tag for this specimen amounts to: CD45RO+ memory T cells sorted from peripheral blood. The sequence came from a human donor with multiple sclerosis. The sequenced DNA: TGTGCCAGCAGCTTGTCCGGAGCTGAAGCTTTCTTT. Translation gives CASSLSGAEAFF.